This T cell receptor beta chain was captured in a study of blood T cell dynamics during melanoma immunotherapy. Study-level background: Metastatic melanoma patients received first-line pembrolizumab or nivolumab plus ipilimumab.

Overall study findings and caveats: Whether repertoire-driving clones were melanoma-specific could not be determined.

With regard to this clone: Its antigen is unidentified.

TCRdb keeps only in-frame clones here, not all; method: immunoSEQ multiplex PCR. Here the sample spans 13,000 or so clones, about 91% being singletons. This CDR3 has 16 amino acids. Germline CDR1 reads MDHEN; CDR2 reads SYDVKM. V shed 5 bases and J 1 base; nucleotides not matched to a gene: 11. Time point given: pre-treatment baseline. V and J are TRBV28 and TRBJ2-7; TRBD1 aligns across 7 bases. This clonotype was obtained from a human donor with melanoma. Sample: effector memory CD8+ T cells from blood, taken from a patient treated with checkpoint blockade. The CDR3 reads CASSTTRDSASYEQYF. The CDR3 DNA sequence: TGTGCCAGCAGTACGACCAGGGACAGCGCATCCTACGAGCAGTACTTC.